This T cell receptor (beta chain) was recovered during a study of early T cells in non-severe SARS-CoV-2 infection. This clonotype has more than one count but fewer than ten. From the 5' RACE reads, TCRdb called clonotypes with MiXCR, one entry per CDR3 protein. The data show 120,000 or so distinct CDR3 sequences, 10% to 15% seen once. V gave up 5 bases and J gave up 8 bases, with 21 bases separating them. CDR3 size: 16 residues. Germline assignment: CDR1 SGHVS and CDR2 FQNEAQ. V is TRBV7-8 and J is TRBJ1-4, with D possibly matching TRBD1 (6 bases). Sequences were derived from whole blood, sampled at baseline. This sequence was found in an adult who was a healthcare worker with PCR-confirmed SARS-CoV-2 infection or an uninfected control (not recorded which). Written as DNA, the CDR3 is TGTGCCAGCAGCGCACAGGCGGGGGCTCTATACGAAAAACTGTTTTTT. As protein: CASSAQAGALYEKLFF. The whole variable domain, remainder taken from reference TRBV7-8 and TRBJ1-4, is GAGVSQSPRYKVAKRGQDVALRCDPISGHVSLFWYQQALGQGPEFLTYFQNEAQLDKSGLPSDRFFAERPEGSVSTLKIQRTQQEDSAVYLCASSAQAGALYEKLFFGSGTQLSVL.